This TCR beta chain was obtained from a study of identical twins. Broader study findings: Twins shared out-of-frame alpha sequences with excess low generation probability. Insertions were fewer in abundant cord blood beta clonotypes, whereas memory repertoires showed none of this pattern.

This clonotype was observed a handful of times. Its antigen is still unknown. A universal primer site came from template switching; cDNA carried unique molecular identifiers. TCRdb re-called the 5' RACE reads through MiXCR, storing one row per CDR3 protein. The sample has about 530,000 distinct CDR3 sequences, 15% seen once. Unmatched junction bases numbered 8, after V lost 10 bases and J lost 1 base. The CDR3 loop spans 14 amino acids. Germline values: CDR1 ENHRY, CDR2 SYGVKD. These records were also assigned to another study, of yellow fever vaccine responses in identical twins. That publication notes: Each twin's T cell response to the vaccine was reported to look partly convergent and partly personalized.

Sequences were obtained from CD4+ T cells sorted from blood. The clonotype was recovered from a woman aged 18-29 years in good health. The chain joins TRBV10-3 to TRBJ2-5; 8 bases are shared with TRBD1. This CDR3 reads CATRTGIVQETQYF. CDR3 sequence (DNA): TGTGCCACGCGGACAGGGATTGTCCAAGAGACCCAGTACTTC.